This TCR beta chain derives from a study of T-cell reconstitution after alpha-beta-depleted transplantation in children. The library targeted TCRbeta and was prepared with unique molecular identifiers. Via MiXCR, TCRdb re-called the PCR reads, giving one row per CDR3 protein. This sample has roughly 490,000 distinct CDR3 sequences, with over 10% found just once. This specimen was PBMCs, mostly from graft donor cells, taken 180 days after TCRalphabeta/CD19-depleted stem cell transplant. The receptor comes from a female patient between 2 and 10 years old who had a stem cell transplant for aplastic anemia, so the T cells may come from the graft donor.

The CDR3 reads CASSPGGPGTEAFF. The CDR3 bases are TGTGCCAGCAGTCCAGGGGGCCCGGGCACTGAAGCTTTCTTT. The chain employs TRBV12-3 or TRBV12-4 and TRBJ1-1; 8 nucleotides agree with TRBD1. CDR3 size: 14 residues. Losses at the gene ends were 5 bases for V and 4 bases for J; bases not matched to a gene: 6.